This T cell receptor beta chain was sequenced in a study of shared clonotypes between healthy human individuals. The repertoire was sequenced with immunoSEQ multiplex PCR; TCRdb's copy has only in-frame clones and lacks some. Counted here are hundreds of thousands of clones, roughly 80% occurring once; the ten biggest clones make up under 15%. Trimming at V came to 6 bases and at J to 7 bases, leaving 11 bases not matched to a gene. Germline V gives CDR1 MGHRA, CDR2 YSYEKL. This CDR3 is 15 amino acids long. This sequence originates from a woman aged 40 to 50 in good health. Some clones in this sample may be carry-over from other donors' samples. Input material: PBMCs. This chain joins TRBV4-1 and TRBJ1-5, with TRBD1 matching 8 bases. This chain's CDR3 is CASSQKGTGLQPQHF. The CDR3 nucleotides are TGCGCCAGCAGTCAAAAGGGGACAGGTCTCCAGCCCCAGCATTTT.